These 14 T cell receptor beta chains originate from one sample sequenced in a study of blood T cell repertoires in COVID-19. Libraries were prepared by immunoSEQ multiplex PCR; TCRdb keeps only in-frame clonotypes and omits some of them. The repertoire includes 540,000 or so clones, about 89% of them detected once, and 7.5% to 9.5% sits in the top ten. The sequenced material came from peripheral blood. These receptors were taken from a woman between 45 and 60 years old with COVID-19, enrolled during active disease.

The chain links TRBV19 to TRBJ1-5, with TRBD1 matching over 9 bases. Per the germline V gene, CDR1 is LNHDA and CDR2 is SQIVND (reference sequence). Trimming removed 3 bases from V and 0 bases from J; junction bases left unmatched: 6. This CDR3 is 17 amino acids long. CDR3 protein: CASSIGTGSYSNQPQHF. In DNA form, the CDR3 reads TGTGCCAGTAGTATTGGGACAGGGAGTTATAGCAATCAGCCCCAGCATTTT.

The CDR3 region has the DNA TGTGCCAGCAGTGAGGGTTCGGGGGGCTTAGCACCCCTCCACTTT. The encoded protein is CASSEGSGGLAPLHF. The rearrangement joins TRBV6-1 to TRBJ1-6, with D possibly TRBD1 on 6 matching bases. V lost 3 bases, J lost 11 bases, and 17 bases lay in between. Germline assignment: CDR1 MNHNS and CDR2 SASEGT. CDR3 length: 15 amino acids.

The chain couples TRBV5-1 to TRBJ1-1; D gene uncertain. Trimming took off 3 bases at V and 8 bases at J, with 8 bases between the two ends. This CDR3 is 11 amino acids long. Germline CDR1 SGHRS, CDR2 YFSETQ. The CDR3 nucleotides are TGCGCCAGCAGCTACGGTCCGGAAGCTTTCTTT. Protein product: CASSYGPEAFF.

The chain joins TRBV7-9 to TRBJ1-1; TRBD1 matches at 12 bases. Germline values: CDR1 SEHNR, CDR2 FQNEAQ (reference sequence). This CDR3 spans 13 amino acids. V lost 5 bases and J lost 12; bases outside the gene matches: 7. The CDR3 DNA reads TGTGCCAGCAGCATACAGGGACAGGGGGCAACTTTCTTT. This sequence encodes CASSIQGQGATFF.

This chain joins TRBV7-9 and TRBJ1-2; TRBD1 agrees at 7 bases. Germline trimming cut 5 bases from V and 2 bases from J; bases unmatched to any gene: 2. The germline gives CDR1 SEHNR, CDR2 FQNEAQ (reference sequence). The CDR3 sequence is 13 residues long. DNA for the CDR3: TGTGCCAGCAGCCAGGGACAGAACTATGGCTACACCTTC. This sequence encodes CASSQGQNYGYTF.

This chain joins TRBV2 and TRBJ2-5; TRBD1 is a possible D gene (6 bases). CDR1 and CDR2 from the germline V gene are SNHLY and FYNNEI. Deletions cut 5 bases from V and 2 bases from J, with 15 bases between. CDR3 length equals 15 residues. CDR3 region: CASSTGTSGQETQYF. The CDR3 DNA follows: TGTGCCAGCAGTACCGGGACAAGTGGGCAAGAGACCCAGTACTTC. Filled out from reference TRBV2 and TRBJ2-5, the complete variable domain reads EPEVTQTPSHQVTQMGQEVILRCVPISNHLYFYWYRQILGQKVEFLVSFYNNEISEKSEIFDDQFSVERPDGSNFTLKIRSTKLEDSAMYFCASSTGTSGQETQYFGPGTRLLVL.

This rearrangement joins TRBV28 to TRBJ1-5; D not resolved. V lost 3 bases, J lost 2 bases, and 8 bases lay in between. Looked up from germline, CDR1 is MDHEN and CDR2 is SYDVKM. The CDR3 runs to 14 residues. The CDR3 DNA reads as TGTGCCAGCAGTTTTTTCCTAGGCAATCAGCCCCAGCATTTT. This codes for CASSFFLGNQPQHF.

V and J are TRBV19 and TRBJ1-5; 7 bases map to TRBD1. Germline lookup yields CDR1 LNHDA and CDR2 SQIVND (reference sequence). The CDR3 runs to 14 residues. The V and J ends lost 6 bases and 7 bases, in that order; junction bases with no gene match: 9. This CDR3 is CASRPSGGRQPQHF. The CDR3 DNA is TGTGCCAGTAGACCGTCAGGGGGAAGGCAGCCCCAGCATTTT. The full variable domain, in which reference TRBV19 and TRBJ1-5 provide the parts outside the CDR3, is DGGITQSPKYLFRKEGQNVTLSCEQNLNHDAMYWYRQDPGQGLRLIYYSQIVNDFQKGDIAEGYSVSREKKESFPLTVTSAQKNPTAFYLCASRPSGGRQPQHFGDGTRLSIL.

For the CDR3, the DNA is TGTGCCAGCTCTTCGGACAGGGGGGAAAAACTGTTTTTT. It encodes CASSSDRGEKLFF. This chain joins TRBV19 and TRBJ1-4, with TRBD1 identical over 10 bases. The CDR3 spans 13 residues. The junction had 6 bases not matched to a gene; V was cut back by 9 bases and J by 8 bases. Germline assignment: CDR1 LNHDA and CDR2 SQIVND (reference sequence). Using reference TRBV19 and TRBJ1-4 for the parts outside the CDR3, the full variable domain is DGGITQSPKYLFRKEGQNVTLSCEQNLNHDAMYWYRQDPGQGLRLIYYSQIVNDFQKGDIAEGYSVSREKKESFPLTVTSAQKNPTAFYLCASSSDRGEKLFFGSGTQLSVL.

The J gene is TRBJ1-1, the V gene TRBV5-4; D perhaps matches TRBD1 (5 bases). This CDR3 is built from 12 residues. From germline, CDR1 is SGHNT and CDR2 YYREEE (reference sequence). V was clipped by 4 bases and J by 7 bases, with 11 bases between them. The CDR3 is CASSGAGLEAFF. The DNA of the CDR3 is TGTGCCAGCAGCGGCGCAGGGCTTGAAGCTTTCTTT.

To note about this clone: This CDR3 is also generated by other DNA sequences in the sample. The chain is built from TRBV5-4 and TRBJ1-2; D gene uncertain. Trimming took off 3 bases at V and 5 bases at J, with 5 bases between the two ends. This CDR3 contains 11 residues. The germline V gene encodes CDR1 SGHNT and CDR2 YYREEE (reference sequence). CDR3 loop: CASSSPYGYTF. The CDR3 DNA sequence: TGTGCCAGCAGCTCCCCTTATGGCTACACCTTC.

The chain carries TRBV7-8 and TRBJ2-5; 12 bases match TRBD1. CDR3 length: 14 residues. Trimming removed 11 bases from V and 3 bases from J; junction bases left unmatched: 7. CDR1 and CDR2 from the germline V gene are SGHVS and FQNEAQ. CDR3 sequence: CAATGTGGEETQYF. CDR3 nucleotide sequence: TGTGCCGCAACCGGGACAGGGGGCGAAGAGACCCAGTACTTC.

This chain links TRBV2 with TRBJ2-1; 10 nucleotides match TRBD2. Germline V gene sequence: CDR1 SNHLY, CDR2 FYNNEI. This CDR3 has 16 amino acids. J lost 0 bases, V lost 2 bases, and 1 base had no gene match. The CDR3 loop reads CASSERTSGSYNEQFF. CDR3 in DNA: TGTGCCAGCAGTGAAAGGACTAGCGGCTCCTACAATGAGCAGTTCTTC.

This chain links TRBV20-1 with TRBJ1-6; TRBD1 might be the D (5 bases). V dropped 3 bases and J dropped 6 bases, with 15 bases sitting between them. Germline CDR1 is DFQATT and CDR2 is SNEGSKA (reference sequence). This CDR3 has 15 residues. The CDR3 is CSASEQGRLNSPLHF. The CDR3 region has the DNA TGCAGTGCTAGTGAGCAGGGAAGGCTTAATTCACCCCTCCACTTT.